The T cell receptor (beta chain) under discussion was sequenced for a study of Ad26.COV2.S vaccination and SARS-CoV-2 variants. General observations from the study: Total T cell responses were possibly underestimated by TCR breadth and depth analyses.

The sample's treatment: 19 received Ad26.COV2.S at low or high dose, single or two shots; five or six received placebo; per-sample allocation not given. Samples analyzed were those drawn on day 63 after the first vaccine or placebo injection. Built on an Ad26 vector, the vaccine expressed Wuhan-strain SARS-CoV-2 spike. This CDR3 comprises 13 residues. V was clipped by 8 bases and J by 2 bases, with 12 bases between them. Worth noting for this clone: What it binds is unknown.

Assay used: immunoSEQ multiplex PCR; TCRdb lists only in-frame clones, some missing. The sample carries 430,000 or so clones, 75% to 95% recorded once. The starting material was peripheral blood, obtained in a trial of Ad26.COV2.S vaccine versus placebo. This receptor was identified in a person between 18 and 60 years old who received the Ad26.COV2.S COVID-19 vaccine or a placebo. This chain uses TRBV12-3 or TRBV12-4 with TRBJ1-2; D is uncertain. In DNA, the CDR3 is TGTGCCAGCCAAGGGTCTGGGAACTATGGCTACACCTTC. Translating it yields CASQGSGNYGYTF.